This T cell receptor (beta chain) came from a study of cytomegalovirus exposure and HLA in healthy donors. About this clone itself: Its target is unknown.

Study-level findings and limits: Upon later analysis, TCR association rates were observed to vary by HLA locus, being highest for DRB1 and lowest for HLA-C. In an earlier analysis, about 87% or about 30%: the productive usage of most TCR beta V segments.

The CDR3 totals 15 residues. Trimming removed 3 bases from V and 5 bases from J; junction bases left unmatched: 7. Germline CDR1 SEHNR, CDR2 FQNEAQ (reference sequence). The PCR made use of 60 Vbeta and 13 Jbeta primers. Sequencing was performed with immunoSEQ multiplex PCR; in TCRdb, only in-frame clones are kept and a portion is missing. The table includes some 190,000 clones, around 80% detected once. The sequencing input was PBMCs. This receptor was obtained from a woman aged 40 to 49 in good health and CMV-seronegative. J is TRBJ2-1 and V is TRBV7-9; 7 bases align to TRBD2. As DNA, the CDR3 is TGTGCCAGCAGCTTTCAGGGACTAACCCACAATGAGCAGTTCTTC. Its translation: CASSFQGLTHNEQFF.